This T cell receptor beta chain was sequenced in a study of blood T cell repertoires in COVID-19. Study as a whole: Samples taken during acute and convalescent COVID-19 were collected in the United States, Italy and Spain. T cells, B-cell-depleted T cells, or PBMCs provided the cDNA or gDNA that served as material.

Source study methods: Reference gene primer amplification gave estimated nucleated cell counts. TCRdb's table, derived via immunoSEQ multiplex PCR, lists solely in-frame clones and lacks some. The DNA was the basis for D and trimming; V, J and clone size are from that table. The sample includes some 71,000 clones, around 87% of them seen just once. Sequences were obtained from peripheral blood. The clonotype comes from a man in his fifties with acute or convalescent COVID-19.

In DNA, the CDR3 is TGTGCCAGCAGCCAAGAAAGCGGGATCATAGATACGCAGTATTTT. Its translation: CASSQESGIIDTQYF. The chain carries TRBV3-1 (or the pseudogene TRBV3-2) and TRBJ2-3; 7 positions agree with TRBD2. After removal of 0 bases from V and 5 bases from J, the junction contained 5 bases not matched to a gene. CDR3 length: 15 residues. Looked up from germline, CDR1 is LGHDT and CDR2 is YNNKEL (reference sequence).